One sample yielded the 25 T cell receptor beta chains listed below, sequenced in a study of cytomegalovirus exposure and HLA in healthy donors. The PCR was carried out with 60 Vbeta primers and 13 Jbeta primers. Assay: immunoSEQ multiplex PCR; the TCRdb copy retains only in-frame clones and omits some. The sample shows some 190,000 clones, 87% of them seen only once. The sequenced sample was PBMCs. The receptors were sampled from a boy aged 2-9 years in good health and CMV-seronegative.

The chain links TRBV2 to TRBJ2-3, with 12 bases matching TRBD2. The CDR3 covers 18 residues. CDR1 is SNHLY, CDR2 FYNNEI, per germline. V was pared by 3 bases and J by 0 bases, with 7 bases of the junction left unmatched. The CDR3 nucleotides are TGTGCCAGCAGTGATGAACTAGCGGGGGGACGTAGCACAGATACGCAGTATTTT. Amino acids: CASSDELAGGRSTDTQYF.

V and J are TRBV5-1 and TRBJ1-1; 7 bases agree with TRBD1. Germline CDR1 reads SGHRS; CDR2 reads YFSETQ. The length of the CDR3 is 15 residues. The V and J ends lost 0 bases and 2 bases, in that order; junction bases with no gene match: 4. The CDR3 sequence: CASSLEGQFNTEAFF. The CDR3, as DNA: TGCGCCAGCAGCTTGGAGGGACAGTTTAACACTGAAGCTTTCTTT.

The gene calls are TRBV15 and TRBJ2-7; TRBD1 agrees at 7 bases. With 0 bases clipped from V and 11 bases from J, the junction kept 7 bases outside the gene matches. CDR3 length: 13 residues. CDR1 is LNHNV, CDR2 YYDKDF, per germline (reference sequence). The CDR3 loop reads CATSRDLQGLKYF. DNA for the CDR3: TGTGCCACCAGCAGAGATCTACAGGGGTTGAAGTACTTC.

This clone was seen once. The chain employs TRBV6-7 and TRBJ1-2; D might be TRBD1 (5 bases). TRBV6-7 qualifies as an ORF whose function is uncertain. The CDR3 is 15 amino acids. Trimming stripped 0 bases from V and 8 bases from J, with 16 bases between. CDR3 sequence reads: CASSYSSAREGGYTF. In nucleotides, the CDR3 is TGTGCCAGCAGTTACTCGTCTGCCAGGGAGGGCGGCTACACCTTC.

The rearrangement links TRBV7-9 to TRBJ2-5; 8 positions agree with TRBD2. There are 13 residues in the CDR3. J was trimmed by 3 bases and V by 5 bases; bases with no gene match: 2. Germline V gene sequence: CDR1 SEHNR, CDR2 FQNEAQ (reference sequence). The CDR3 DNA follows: TGTGCCAGCAGCAGTAGCGGGGAAGAGACCCAGTACTTC. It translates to CASSSSGEETQYF.

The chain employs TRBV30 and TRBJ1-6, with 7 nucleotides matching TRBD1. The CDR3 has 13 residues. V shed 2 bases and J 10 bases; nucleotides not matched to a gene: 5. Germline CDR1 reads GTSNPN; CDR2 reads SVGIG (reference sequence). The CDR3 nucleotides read TGTGCCTGGAGTCGGACAGGAAGATCACCCCTCCACTTT. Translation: CAWSRTGRSPLHF.

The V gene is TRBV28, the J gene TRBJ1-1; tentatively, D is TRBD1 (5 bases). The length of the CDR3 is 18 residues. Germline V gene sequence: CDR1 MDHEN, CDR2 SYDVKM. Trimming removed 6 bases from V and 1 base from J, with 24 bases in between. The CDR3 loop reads CASRLAGFGVGSNTEAFF. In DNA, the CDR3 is TGTGCCAGCAGGTTAGCAGGGTTTGGCGTTGGGTCGAACACTGAAGCTTTCTTT.

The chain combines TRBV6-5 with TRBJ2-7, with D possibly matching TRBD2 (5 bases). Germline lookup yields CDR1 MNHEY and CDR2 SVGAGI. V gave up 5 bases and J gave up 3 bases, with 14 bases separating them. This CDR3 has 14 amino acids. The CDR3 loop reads CASSPQVGVYEQYF. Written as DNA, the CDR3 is TGTGCCAGCAGTCCCCAAGTGGGAGTCTACGAGCAGTACTTC.

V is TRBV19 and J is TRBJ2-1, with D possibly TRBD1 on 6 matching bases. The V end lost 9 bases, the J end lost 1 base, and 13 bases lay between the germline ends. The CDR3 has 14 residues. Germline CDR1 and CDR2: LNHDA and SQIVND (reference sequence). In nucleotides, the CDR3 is TGTGCCAGCGCAAGGACAGCTTCCTACAATGAGCAGTTCTTC. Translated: CASARTASYNEQFF. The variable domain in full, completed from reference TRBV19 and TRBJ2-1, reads DGGITQSPKYLFRKEGQNVTLSCEQNLNHDAMYWYRQDPGQGLRLIYYSQIVNDFQKGDIAEGYSVSREKKESFPLTVTSAQKNPTAFYLCASARTASYNEQFFGPGTRLTVL.

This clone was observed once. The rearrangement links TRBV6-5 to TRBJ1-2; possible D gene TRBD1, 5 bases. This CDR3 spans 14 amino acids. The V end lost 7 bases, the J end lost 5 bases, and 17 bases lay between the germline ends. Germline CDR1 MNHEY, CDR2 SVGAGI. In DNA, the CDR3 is TGTGCCAGCAACCCGACCGGGGGTTATTATGGCTACACCTTC. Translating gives CASNPTGGYYGYTF.

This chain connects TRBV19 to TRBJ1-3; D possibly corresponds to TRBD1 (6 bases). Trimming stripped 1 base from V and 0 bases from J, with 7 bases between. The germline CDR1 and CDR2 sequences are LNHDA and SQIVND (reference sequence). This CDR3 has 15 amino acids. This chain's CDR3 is CASSIGTDSGNTIYF. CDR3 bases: TGTGCCAGTAGTATAGGGACAGACTCTGGAAACACCATATATTTT.

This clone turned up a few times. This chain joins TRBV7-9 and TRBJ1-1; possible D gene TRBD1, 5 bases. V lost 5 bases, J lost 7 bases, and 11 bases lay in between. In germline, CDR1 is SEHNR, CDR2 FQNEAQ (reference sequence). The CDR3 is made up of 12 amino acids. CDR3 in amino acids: CASSPRTLEAFF. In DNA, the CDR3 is TGTGCCAGCAGCCCCCGGACACTTGAAGCTTTCTTT.

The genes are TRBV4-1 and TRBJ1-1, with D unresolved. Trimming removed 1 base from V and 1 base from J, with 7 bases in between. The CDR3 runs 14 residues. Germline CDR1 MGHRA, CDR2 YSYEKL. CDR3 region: CASSQVQRNTEAFF. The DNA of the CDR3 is TGCGCCAGCAGCCAAGTACAGAGGAACACTGAAGCTTTCTTT.

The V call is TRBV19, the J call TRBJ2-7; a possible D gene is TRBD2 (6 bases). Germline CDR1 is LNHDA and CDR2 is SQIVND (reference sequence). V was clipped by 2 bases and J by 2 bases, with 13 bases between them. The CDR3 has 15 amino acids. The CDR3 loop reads CASSISTRGAYEQYF. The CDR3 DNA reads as TGTGCCAGTAGTATATCGACTAGGGGCGCCTACGAGCAGTACTTC.

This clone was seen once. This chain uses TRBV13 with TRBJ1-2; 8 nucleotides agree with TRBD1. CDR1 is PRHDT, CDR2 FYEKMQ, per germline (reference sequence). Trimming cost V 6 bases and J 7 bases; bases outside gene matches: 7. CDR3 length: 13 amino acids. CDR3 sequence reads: CASRQDREGGYTF. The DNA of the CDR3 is TGTGCCAGCAGACAGGACAGGGAAGGTGGCTACACCTTC. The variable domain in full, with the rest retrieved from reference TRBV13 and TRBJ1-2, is AAGVIQSPRHLIKEKRETATLKCYPIPRHDTVYWYQQGPGQDPQFLISFYEKMQSDKGSIPDRFSAQQFSDYHSELNMSSLELGDSALYFCASRQDREGGYTFGSGTRLTVV.

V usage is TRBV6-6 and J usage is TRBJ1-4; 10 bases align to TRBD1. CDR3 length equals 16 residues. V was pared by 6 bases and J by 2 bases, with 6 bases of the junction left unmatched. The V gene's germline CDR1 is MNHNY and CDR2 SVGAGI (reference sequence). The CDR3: CASRTTGGTTNEKLFF. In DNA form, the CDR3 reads TGTGCCAGCAGGACGACAGGGGGCACGACTAATGAAAAACTGTTTTTT.

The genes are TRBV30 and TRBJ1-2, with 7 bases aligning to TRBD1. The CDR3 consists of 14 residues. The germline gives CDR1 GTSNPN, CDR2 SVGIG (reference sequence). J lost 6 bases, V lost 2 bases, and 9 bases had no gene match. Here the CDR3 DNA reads TGTGCCTGGAGTCCGGACAGGAGTACCCATGGCTACACCTTC. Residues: CAWSPDRSTHGYTF.

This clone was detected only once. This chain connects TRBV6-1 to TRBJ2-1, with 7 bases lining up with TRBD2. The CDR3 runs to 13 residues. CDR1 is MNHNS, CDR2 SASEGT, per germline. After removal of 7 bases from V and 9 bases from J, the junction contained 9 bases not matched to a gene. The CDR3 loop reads CASKTGGLSEQFF. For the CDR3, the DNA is TGTGCCAGCAAGACGGGAGGTCTTAGTGAGCAGTTCTTC.

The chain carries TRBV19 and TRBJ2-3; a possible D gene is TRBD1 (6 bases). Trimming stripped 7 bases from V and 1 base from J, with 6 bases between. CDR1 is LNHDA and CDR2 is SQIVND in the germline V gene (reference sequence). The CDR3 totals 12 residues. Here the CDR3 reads CASKGGTDTQYF. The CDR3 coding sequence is TGTGCCAGTAAGGGGGGCACAGATACGCAGTATTTT.

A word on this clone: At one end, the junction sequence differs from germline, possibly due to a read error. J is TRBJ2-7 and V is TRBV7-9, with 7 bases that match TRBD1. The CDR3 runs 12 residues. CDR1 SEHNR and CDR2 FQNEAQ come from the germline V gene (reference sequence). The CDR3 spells CSSSYDRDEQYF. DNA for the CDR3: TGTTCCAGCAGCTACGACAGGGACGAGCAGTACTTC.

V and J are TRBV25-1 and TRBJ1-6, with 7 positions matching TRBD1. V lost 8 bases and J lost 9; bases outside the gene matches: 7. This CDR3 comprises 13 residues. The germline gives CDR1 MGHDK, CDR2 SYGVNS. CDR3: CASGRQGLSPLHF. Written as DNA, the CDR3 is TGTGCCAGCGGACGACAGGGACTTTCACCCCTCCACTTT.

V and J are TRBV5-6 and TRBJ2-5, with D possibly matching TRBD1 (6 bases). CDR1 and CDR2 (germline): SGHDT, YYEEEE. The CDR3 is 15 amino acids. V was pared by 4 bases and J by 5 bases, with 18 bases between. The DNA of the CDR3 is TGTGCCAGCAGCCCAGTGGAAGTCAGGGGTGAGACCCAGTACTTC. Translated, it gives CASSPVEVRGETQYF.

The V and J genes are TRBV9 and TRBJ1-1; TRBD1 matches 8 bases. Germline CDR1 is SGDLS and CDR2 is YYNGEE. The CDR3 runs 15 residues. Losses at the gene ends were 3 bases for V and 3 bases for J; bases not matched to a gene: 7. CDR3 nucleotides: TGTGCCAGCAGCGGGGTCCAGGGGGCCTACACTGAAGCTTTCTTT. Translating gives CASSGVQGAYTEAFF.

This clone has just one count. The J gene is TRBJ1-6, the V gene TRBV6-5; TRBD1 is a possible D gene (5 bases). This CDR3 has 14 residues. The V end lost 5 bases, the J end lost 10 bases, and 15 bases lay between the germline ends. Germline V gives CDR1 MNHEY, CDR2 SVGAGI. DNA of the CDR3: TGTGCCAGCAGTAGAACAGGTTCCCGCTCACCCCTCCACTTT. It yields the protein CASSRTGSRSPLHF.

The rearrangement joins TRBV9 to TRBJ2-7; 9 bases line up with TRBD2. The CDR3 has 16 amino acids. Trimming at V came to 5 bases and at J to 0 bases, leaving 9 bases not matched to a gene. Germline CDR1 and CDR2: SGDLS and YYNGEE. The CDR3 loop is CASSPRLAESSYEQYF. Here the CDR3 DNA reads TGTGCCAGCAGTCCTCGACTAGCGGAGAGCTCCTACGAGCAGTACTTC.